This entry features one T cell receptor (beta chain) sequence. Antigen unknown. Looked up from germline, CDR1 is SGHNT and CDR2 is YENEEA. The length of the CDR3 is 15 residues. The germline V and J ends were trimmed by 3 bases and 3 bases, with 13 bases remaining between them. 60 Vbeta and 13 Jbeta primers were used in PCR. TCRdb keeps only in-frame clones here, not all; method: immunoSEQ multiplex PCR. The table has about 150,000 clones, approximately 80% seen once. The sample belongs to a study of cytomegalovirus exposure and HLA in healthy donors. General study results and limits: Earlier analysis looked at TCR beta V segments, and most were productive about 90% or about 30% of the time.

The TCR was taken from a man aged 25 to 45 in good health and CMV-seronegative. The source material was PBMCs. V usage is TRBV11-3 and J usage is TRBJ2-3, with D tentatively TRBD2 (7 bases). CDR3 bases: TGTGCCAGCAGCTTGGCGGGGGCGAGAACAGATACGCAGTATTTT. As protein: CASSLAGARTDTQYF. Using reference TRBV11-3 and TRBJ2-3 for the parts outside the CDR3, the full variable domain is EAGVVQSPRYKIIEKKQPVAFWCNPISGHNTLYWYLQNLGQGPELLIRYENEEAVDDSQLPKDRFSAERLKGVDSTLKIQPAELGDSAVYLCASSLAGARTDTQYFGPGTRLTVL.